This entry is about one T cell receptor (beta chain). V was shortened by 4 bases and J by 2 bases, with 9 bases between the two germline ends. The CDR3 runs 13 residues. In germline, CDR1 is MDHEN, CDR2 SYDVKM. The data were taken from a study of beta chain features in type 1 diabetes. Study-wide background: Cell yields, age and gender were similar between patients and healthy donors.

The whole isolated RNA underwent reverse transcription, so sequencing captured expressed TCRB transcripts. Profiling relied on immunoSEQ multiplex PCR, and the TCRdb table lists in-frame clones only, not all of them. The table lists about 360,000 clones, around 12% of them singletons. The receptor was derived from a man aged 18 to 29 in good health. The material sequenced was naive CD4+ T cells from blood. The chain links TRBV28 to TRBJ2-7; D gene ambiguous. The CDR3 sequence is CASSYTPPYEQYF. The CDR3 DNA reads TGTGCCAGCAGTTACACACCTCCCTACGAGCAGTACTTC.